This T cell receptor beta chain comes out of a study of early T cells in non-severe SARS-CoV-2 infection. Whole-study results and caveats: Private and CD4 specificities were missed by VDJdb matching, which favored anti-spike CD8 responses.

A remark on this clonotype: Antigen unknown.

Attachment of unique molecular identifiers was made to individual cDNA molecules. Each CDR3 protein gets one entry after TCRdb re-called the 5' RACE reads with MiXCR. The sample has some 38,000 distinct CDR3 sequences; approximately 5.3% are singletons. The germline V gene has CDR1 SGHNT and CDR2 YYREEE (reference sequence). V shed 5 bases and J shed 0 bases, with 12 bases lying between them. The CDR3 has 14 residues. Sequencing input: whole blood. The receptor was isolated from an adult who was a healthcare worker with PCR-confirmed SARS-CoV-2 infection or an uninfected control (not recorded which). The chain joins TRBV5-4 to TRBJ2-7, with unresolved D. Here the CDR3 DNA reads TGTGCCAGCAGTCAGGACCGAAGCTCCTACGAGCAGTACTTC. The encoded protein is CASSQDRSSYEQYF.